A selection of T cell receptor beta chains follows, all from one sample in a study of Ad26.COV2.S vaccination and SARS-CoV-2 variants. Profiled with immunoSEQ multiplex PCR; TCRdb holds only in-frame clones, not every one. The sample has roughly 330,000 clones, almost 90% seen once. This material consisted of peripheral blood, taken in a trial of Ad26.COV2.S vaccine versus placebo. The source is a person aged 18-65 years who received the Ad26.COV2.S COVID-19 vaccine or a placebo. Each CDR3 is given with its conserved first and last residue. The order of the fields is J gene, D gene, V gene, clone size, CDR3 DNA, CDR3 protein. A D gene is named only where the DNA matches it firmly. Size tells how often a clone was seen (once, few, many) or the class of an expanded clone, and some rows leave it out.

j_call: TRBJ2-5
d_call: TRBD2
v_call: TRBV6-5
clone_size: .
cdr3_nt: TGTGCCAGCAGCTTATCGGGGGGGTACCAAGAGACCCAGTACTTC
cdr3_aa: CASSLSGGYQETQYF

j_call: TRBJ2-5
d_call: .
v_call: TRBV6-5
clone_size: .
cdr3_nt: TGTGCCAGCAAAAACCTACAAGGGCAGACCCAGTACTTC
cdr3_aa: CASKNLQGQTQYF

j_call: TRBJ1-1
d_call: .
v_call: TRBV2
clone_size: .
cdr3_nt: TGTGCCAGCTTTCAGGGGCGAGCTGAAGCTTTCTTT
cdr3_aa: CASFQGRAEAFF

j_call: TRBJ1-3
d_call: .
v_call: TRBV2
clone_size: once
cdr3_nt: TGTGCCAGCAGCCTAGGGATCTCTGGAAACACCATATATTTT
cdr3_aa: CASSLGISGNTIYF

j_call: TRBJ1-2
d_call: .
v_call: TRBV6-6
clone_size: .
cdr3_nt: TGTGCCAGCAGTTACTTGGCGGGGCGAATCTATGGCTACACCTTC
cdr3_aa: CASSYLAGRIYGYTF

j_call: TRBJ2-2
d_call: .
v_call: TRBV5-1
clone_size: .
cdr3_nt: TGCGCCAGCAGCGTCCAGGAGCGCCTCAACACCGGGGAGCTGTTTTTT
cdr3_aa: CASSVQERLNTGELFF

j_call: TRBJ1-1
d_call: .
v_call: TRBV21-1
clone_size: .
cdr3_nt: TGTGCCAGCCATGGACAGGGGGCTATCAACACTGAAGCTTTCTTT
cdr3_aa: CASHGQGAINTEAFF

j_call: TRBJ1-5
d_call: .
v_call: TRBV19
clone_size: once
cdr3_nt: TGTGCCAGTAGTATGTGGGCCAGGGTAAACCATCAGCCCCAGCATTTT
cdr3_aa: CASSMWARVNHQPQHF

j_call: TRBJ2-2
d_call: TRBD2
v_call: TRBV5-1
clone_size: .
cdr3_nt: TGCGCCAGCAGACCTCTAGCGGGGGTGGACACCGGGGAGCTGTTTTTT
cdr3_aa: CASRPLAGVDTGELFF

j_call: TRBJ2-7
d_call: TRBD1
v_call: TRBV28
clone_size: .
cdr3_nt: TGTGCCAGCAGTTTGACAGGGGCCTACGAGCAGTACTTC
cdr3_aa: CASSLTGAYEQYF

j_call: TRBJ2-5
d_call: .
v_call: TRBV11-1
clone_size: .
cdr3_nt: TGTGCCAGCAGCTTCAGTCCAGGGGCCTACCAGACCCAGTACTTC
cdr3_aa: CASSFSPGAYQTQYF

j_call: TRBJ1-6
d_call: .
v_call: TRBV2
clone_size: .
cdr3_nt: TGTGCCAGCAGTCTAACAGGGAGGGAGGGGAATTCACCCCTCCACTTT
cdr3_aa: CASSLTGREGNSPLHF

j_call: TRBJ2-3
d_call: TRBD2
v_call: TRBV5-1
clone_size: .
cdr3_nt: TGCGCCAGCAGCCTCGGGAGGGCGACAGATACGCAGTATTTT
cdr3_aa: CASSLGRATDTQYF

j_call: TRBJ2-1
d_call: .
v_call: TRBV11-3
clone_size: .
cdr3_nt: TGTGCCAGCAGCCGGGACTCTTTTATCAATGAGCAGTTCTTC
cdr3_aa: CASSRDSFINEQFF

j_call: TRBJ2-1
d_call: .
v_call: TRBV9
clone_size: .
cdr3_nt: TGTGCCAGCAGCGTCGTTGGGGACAATGAGCAGTTCTTC
cdr3_aa: CASSVVGDNEQFF

j_call: TRBJ2-1
d_call: .
v_call: TRBV4-3
clone_size: .
cdr3_nt: TGCGCCAGCAGCCAGGGGGAGCTTTTATTCAATGAGCAGTTCTTC
cdr3_aa: CASSQGELLFNEQFF

j_call: TRBJ1-2
d_call: .
v_call: TRBV5-1
clone_size: .
cdr3_nt: TGCGCCAGCAGCTTGGCCGGGACGGACGGTGGTGTCTACACCTTC
cdr3_aa: CASSLAGTDGGVYTF

j_call: TRBJ2-1
d_call: .
v_call: TRBV19
clone_size: .
cdr3_nt: TGTGCCAGTCGCCGAAACCGAGGGGCGTACAATGAGCAGTTCTTC
cdr3_aa: CASRRNRGAYNEQFF

j_call: TRBJ2-2
d_call: .
v_call: TRBV4-3
clone_size: .
cdr3_nt: TGCGCCAGCAGCCAAGATAGTAACCGCTACACCGGGGAGCTGTTTTTT
cdr3_aa: CASSQDSNRYTGELFF

j_call: TRBJ1-4
d_call: .
v_call: TRBV5-6
clone_size: .
cdr3_nt: TGTGCCAGCAGCTTGGGAAGAACTAATGAAAAACTGTTTTTT
cdr3_aa: CASSLGRTNEKLFF

j_call: TRBJ1-2
d_call: .
v_call: TRBV19
clone_size: .
cdr3_nt: TGTGCCAGTAGTATAAGCTCCTCCTATGGCTACACCTTC
cdr3_aa: CASSISSSYGYTF

j_call: TRBJ1-1
d_call: .
v_call: TRBV18
clone_size: few
cdr3_nt: TGTGCCAGCTCACCCTCCCCGAACACTGAAGCTTTCTTT
cdr3_aa: CASSPSPNTEAFF

j_call: TRBJ1-2
d_call: TRBD1
v_call: TRBV6-5
clone_size: .
cdr3_nt: TGTGCCAGCAAGACAGGGAGTCGCGGCTACACCTTC
cdr3_aa: CASKTGSRGYTF

j_call: TRBJ1-1
d_call: .
v_call: TRBV9
clone_size: .
cdr3_nt: TGTGCCAGCAGCTCAGCTGGGGAGGGCACTGAAGCTTTCTTT
cdr3_aa: CASSSAGEGTEAFF

j_call: TRBJ1-2
d_call: .
v_call: TRBV5-1
clone_size: .
cdr3_nt: TGCGCCAGCAGGCAGGGAGAAGAAGGCTACACCTTC
cdr3_aa: CASRQGEEGYTF

j_call: TRBJ1-1
d_call: .
v_call: TRBV19
clone_size: .
cdr3_nt: TGTGCCACCCTCAACGTCAGGAACACTGAAGCTTTCTTT
cdr3_aa: CATLNVRNTEAFF

j_call: TRBJ2-5
d_call: .
v_call: TRBV4-1
clone_size: .
cdr3_nt: TGCGCCAGCAGCCAAGGGGCCGGCGGTTGGGAGACCCAGTACTTC
cdr3_aa: CASSQGAGGWETQYF

j_call: TRBJ2-3
d_call: TRBD2
v_call: TRBV7-2
clone_size: .
cdr3_nt: TGTGCCAGCAGCGAGGGGACTAGCGGAGGGGATACGCAGTATTTT
cdr3_aa: CASSEGTSGGDTQYF

j_call: TRBJ1-2
d_call: .
v_call: TRBV29-1
clone_size: few
cdr3_nt: TGCAGCGTTGAAGGGACAGTCTATGGCTACACCTTC
cdr3_aa: CSVEGTVYGYTF

j_call: TRBJ2-5
d_call: .
v_call: TRBV25-1
clone_size: once
cdr3_nt: TGTGCCAGCAGTGAATTGAGACAGGGAGGACAGACCCAGTACTTC
cdr3_aa: CASSELRQGGQTQYF

j_call: TRBJ2-1
d_call: .
v_call: TRBV7-4
clone_size: .
cdr3_nt: TGTGCCAGCAGCTTAGATATATGGGCCAAACACCGGCAGTGGGCTCACAATGAGCAGTTCTTC
cdr3_aa: CASSLDIWAKHRQWAHNEQFF

j_call: TRBJ2-2
d_call: .
v_call: TRBV27
clone_size: .
cdr3_nt: TGTGCCAGCAGTACCCTTTCGGGATTTGACACCGGGGAGCTGTTTTTT
cdr3_aa: CASSTLSGFDTGELFF

j_call: TRBJ2-3
d_call: .
v_call: TRBV7-6
clone_size: .
cdr3_nt: TGTGCCAGCAGCTTAGAACCGGGGGTGGATACGCAGTATTTT
cdr3_aa: CASSLEPGVDTQYF

j_call: TRBJ2-1
d_call: TRBD1
v_call: TRBV7-7
clone_size: .
cdr3_nt: TGTGCCAGCAGCTTAGAGGGACAGGGGGCCTACAATGAGCAGTTCTTC
cdr3_aa: CASSLEGQGAYNEQFF

j_call: TRBJ1-2
d_call: .
v_call: TRBV19
clone_size: once
cdr3_nt: TGTGCCAGTGGGGACATCACCTCCTCCTATGGCTACACCTTC
cdr3_aa: CASGDITSSYGYTF

j_call: TRBJ1-1
d_call: .
v_call: TRBV29-1
clone_size: .
cdr3_nt: TGCAGCGTTGGTGGCACATTGAACACTGAAGCTTTCTTT
cdr3_aa: CSVGGTLNTEAFF